This TCR beta chain was sequenced during a study of tumor-infiltrating lymphocytes in primary liver carcinoma. Synthesis of TCR beta cDNA was carried out from 500 ng total RNA with a constant-region primer. Modified slightly, ARM-PCR produced TCR beta libraries over three nested multiplex PCR rounds. PCR rounds one and two used TRBV1-TRBV30 forward primers with a C-beta reverse primer for approximately 10 cycles each. A single record per CDR3 protein comes from TCRdb applying MiXCR to the multiplex PCR reads. This table has about 54,000 distinct CDR3 sequences, over 65% appearing once. Each 20-30 mg portion of unsorted bulk tissue served as the source for co-extraction of RNA and DNA. As to this clonotype: Because it lacks the conserved phenylalanine or tryptophan at the end, this CDR3 is likely a read error.

Germline V gene lookup returns CDR1 SGHNT and CDR2 YYREEE (reference sequence). The CDR3 has 15 amino acids. The sequencing sample was made of liver tumor tissue from sampling region 2. The subset denotes: tumor region T2, inferior pole. This chain joins TRBV5-4 and TRBJ2-7, with 7 bases identical to TRBD1. The receptor's source is a man in his forties with primary liver carcinoma and hepatitis B virus infection. The CDR3: CANSSSPDRLGEQYS. The CDR3 nucleotides are TGTGCCAACAGCTCGTCGCCGGACAGGCTCGGCGAGCAGTACTCC.